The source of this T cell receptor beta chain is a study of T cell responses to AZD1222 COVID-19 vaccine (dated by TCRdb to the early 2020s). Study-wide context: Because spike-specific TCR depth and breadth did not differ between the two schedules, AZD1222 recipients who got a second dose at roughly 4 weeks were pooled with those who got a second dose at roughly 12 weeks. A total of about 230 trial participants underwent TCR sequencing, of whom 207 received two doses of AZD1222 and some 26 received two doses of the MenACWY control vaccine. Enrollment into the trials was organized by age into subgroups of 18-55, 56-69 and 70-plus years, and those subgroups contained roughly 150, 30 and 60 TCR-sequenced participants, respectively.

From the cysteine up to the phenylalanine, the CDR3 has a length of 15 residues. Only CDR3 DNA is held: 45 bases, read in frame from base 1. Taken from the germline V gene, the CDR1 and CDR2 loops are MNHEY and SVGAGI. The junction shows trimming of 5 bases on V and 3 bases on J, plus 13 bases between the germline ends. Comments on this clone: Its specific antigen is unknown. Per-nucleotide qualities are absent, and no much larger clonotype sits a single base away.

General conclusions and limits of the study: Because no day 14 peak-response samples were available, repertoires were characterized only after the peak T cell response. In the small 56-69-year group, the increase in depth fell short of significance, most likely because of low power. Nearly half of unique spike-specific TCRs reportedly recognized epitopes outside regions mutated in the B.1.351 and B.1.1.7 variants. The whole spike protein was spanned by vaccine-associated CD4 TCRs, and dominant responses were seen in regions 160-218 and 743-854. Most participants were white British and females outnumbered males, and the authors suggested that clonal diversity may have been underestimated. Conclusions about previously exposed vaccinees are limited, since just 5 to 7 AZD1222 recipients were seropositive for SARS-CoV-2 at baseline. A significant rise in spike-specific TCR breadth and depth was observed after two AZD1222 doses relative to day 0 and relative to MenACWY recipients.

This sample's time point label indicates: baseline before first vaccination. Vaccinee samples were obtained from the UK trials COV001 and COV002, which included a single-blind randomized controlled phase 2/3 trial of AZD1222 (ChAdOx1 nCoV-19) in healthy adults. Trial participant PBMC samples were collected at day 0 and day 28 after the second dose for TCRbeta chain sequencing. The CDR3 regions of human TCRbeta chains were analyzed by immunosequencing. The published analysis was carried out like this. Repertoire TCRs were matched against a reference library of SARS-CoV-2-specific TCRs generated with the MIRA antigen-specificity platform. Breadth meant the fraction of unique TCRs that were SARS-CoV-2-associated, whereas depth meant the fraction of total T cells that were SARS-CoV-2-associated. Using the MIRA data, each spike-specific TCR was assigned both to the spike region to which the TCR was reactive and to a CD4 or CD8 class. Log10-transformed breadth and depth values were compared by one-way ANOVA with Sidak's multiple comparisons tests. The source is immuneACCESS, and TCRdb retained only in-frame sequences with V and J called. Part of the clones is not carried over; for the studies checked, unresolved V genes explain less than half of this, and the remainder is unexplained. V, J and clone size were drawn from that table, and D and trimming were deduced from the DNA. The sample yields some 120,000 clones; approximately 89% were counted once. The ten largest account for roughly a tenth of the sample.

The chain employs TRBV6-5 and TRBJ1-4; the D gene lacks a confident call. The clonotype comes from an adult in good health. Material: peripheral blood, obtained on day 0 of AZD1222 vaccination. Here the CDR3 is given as CASSPLYTSNEKLFF. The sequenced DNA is TGTGCCAGCAGTCCATTGTACACTTCTAATGAAAAACTGTTTTTT.